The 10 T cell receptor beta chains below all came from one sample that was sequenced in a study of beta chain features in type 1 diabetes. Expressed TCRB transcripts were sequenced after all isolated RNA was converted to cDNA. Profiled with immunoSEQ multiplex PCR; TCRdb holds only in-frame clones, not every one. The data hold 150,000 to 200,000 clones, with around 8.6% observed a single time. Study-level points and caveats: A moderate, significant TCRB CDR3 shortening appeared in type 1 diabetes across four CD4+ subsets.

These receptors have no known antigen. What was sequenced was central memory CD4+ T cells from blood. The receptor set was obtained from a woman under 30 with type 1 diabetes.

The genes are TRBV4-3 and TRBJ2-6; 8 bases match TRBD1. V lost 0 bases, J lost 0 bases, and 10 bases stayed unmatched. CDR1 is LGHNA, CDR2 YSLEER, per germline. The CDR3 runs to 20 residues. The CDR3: CASSQDRGTGGFSGANVLTF. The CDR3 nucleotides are TGCGCCAGCAGCCAAGATAGAGGAACAGGGGGTTTCTCTGGGGCCAACGTCCTGACTTTC.

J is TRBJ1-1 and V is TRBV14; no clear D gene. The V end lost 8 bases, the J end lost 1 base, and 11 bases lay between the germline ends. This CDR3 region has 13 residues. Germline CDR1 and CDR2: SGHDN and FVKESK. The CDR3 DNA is TGTGCCAGCTCGCCACAGCAGAACACTGAAGCTTTCTTT. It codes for CASSPQQNTEAFF.

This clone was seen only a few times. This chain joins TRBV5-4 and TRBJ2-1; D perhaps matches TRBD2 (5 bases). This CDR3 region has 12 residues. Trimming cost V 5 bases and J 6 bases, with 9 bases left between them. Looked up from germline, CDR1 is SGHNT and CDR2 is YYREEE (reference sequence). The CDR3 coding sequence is TGTGCCAGCAGACTTGGAGGCAATGAGCAGTTCTTC. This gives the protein CASRLGGNEQFF.

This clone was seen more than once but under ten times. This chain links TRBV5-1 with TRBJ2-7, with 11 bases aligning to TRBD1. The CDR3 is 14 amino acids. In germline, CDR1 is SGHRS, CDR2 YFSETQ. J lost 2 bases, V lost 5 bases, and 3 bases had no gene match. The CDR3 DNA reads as TGCGCCAGCAGACTGGGACAGGGGGCCTACGAGCAGTACTTC. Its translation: CASRLGQGAYEQYF.

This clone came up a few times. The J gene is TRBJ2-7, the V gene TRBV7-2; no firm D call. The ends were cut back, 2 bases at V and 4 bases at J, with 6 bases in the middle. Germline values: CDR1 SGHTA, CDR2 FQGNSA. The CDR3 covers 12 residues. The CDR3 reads CASSLFGYEQYF. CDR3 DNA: TGTGCCAGCAGCTTATTCGGGTACGAGCAGTACTTC.

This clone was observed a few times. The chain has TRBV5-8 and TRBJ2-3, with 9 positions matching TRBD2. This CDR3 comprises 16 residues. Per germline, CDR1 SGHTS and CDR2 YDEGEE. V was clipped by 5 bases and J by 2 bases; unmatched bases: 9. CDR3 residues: CASRWMAGGLTDTQYF. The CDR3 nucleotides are TGTGCCAGCAGGTGGATGGCGGGGGGGCTCACAGATACGCAGTATTTT.

The CDR3, as DNA: TGTGCCAGTACCGGCGAAAACTTCGCGGGGAAACTGTTTTTT. Protein sequence: CASTGENFAGKLFF. The chain employs TRBV19 and TRBJ1-4; unclear D gene. Germline CDR1 and CDR2: LNHDA and SQIVND (reference sequence). The V gene lost 7 bases and the J gene lost 11 bases, with 20 bases spanning the gap. There are 14 residues in the CDR3. Using reference TRBV19 and TRBJ1-4 for the parts outside the CDR3, the full variable domain is DGGITQSPKYLFRKEGQNVTLSCEQNLNHDAMYWYRQDPGQGLRLIYYSQIVNDFQKGDIAEGYSVSREKKESFPLTVTSAQKNPTAFYLCASTGENFAGKLFFGSGTQLSVL.

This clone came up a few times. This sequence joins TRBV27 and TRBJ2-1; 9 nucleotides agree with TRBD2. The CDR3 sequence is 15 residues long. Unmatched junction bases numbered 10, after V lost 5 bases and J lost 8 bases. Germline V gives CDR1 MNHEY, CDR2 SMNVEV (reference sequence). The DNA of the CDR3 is TGTGCCAGCAGTCCGCGGGGGGGCGGGGGGTATGAGCAGTTCTTC. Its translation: CASSPRGGGGYEQFF.

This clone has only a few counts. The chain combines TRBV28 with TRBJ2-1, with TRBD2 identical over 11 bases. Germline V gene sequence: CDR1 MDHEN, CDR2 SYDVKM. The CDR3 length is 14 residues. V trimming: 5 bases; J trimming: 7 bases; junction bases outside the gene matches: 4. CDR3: CASSIAGGVNEQFF. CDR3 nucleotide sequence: TGTGCCAGCAGTATAGCGGGAGGGGTAAATGAGCAGTTCTTC.

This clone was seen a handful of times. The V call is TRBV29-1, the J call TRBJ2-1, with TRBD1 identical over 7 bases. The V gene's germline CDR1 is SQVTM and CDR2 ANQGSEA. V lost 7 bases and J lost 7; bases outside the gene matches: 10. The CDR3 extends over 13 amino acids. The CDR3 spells CSDTDRVGNEQFF. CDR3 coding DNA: TGCAGCGATACCGACAGGGTGGGTAATGAGCAGTTCTTC.